This passage covers 2 T cell receptor beta chains from one sample sequenced in a study of PD-1 blockade in classical Hodgkin lymphoma. Data came from immunoSEQ multiplex PCR; TCRdb stores just in-frame clones and leaves some out. The sample lists 18,000 or so clones, roughly four fifths occurring once. Time point specified: newly diagnosed, previously untreated cHL patient sample. Using magnetic negative selection, the CD4+ T cells were separated out of thawed PBMCs. Sample: CD4+ T cells from blood. The origin of the receptors is a human donor with classical Hodgkin lymphoma.

The J gene is TRBJ2-5, the V gene TRBV28; 9 bases match TRBD2. J lost 4 bases, V lost 7 bases, and 16 bases had no gene match. Germline V gene lookup returns CDR1 MDHEN and CDR2 SYDVKM. CDR3 size: 17 residues. Here the CDR3 DNA reads TGTGCCAGCAAAATTGGGACTAGCTACGGGGGGGGAGAGACCCAGTACTTC. Its protein product is CASKIGTSYGGGETQYF.

The CDR3 here is CASSLEDYLKQFF. In DNA form, the CDR3 reads TGTGCCAGCAGCTTAGAGGACTACCTAAAGCAGTTCTTC. The chain combines TRBV7-2 with TRBJ2-1; the D gene is possibly TRBD2 (6 bases). The CDR3 totals 13 residues. CDR1 and CDR2 (germline): SGHTA, FQGNSA. V lost 1 base and J lost 11, with 12 bases in between.